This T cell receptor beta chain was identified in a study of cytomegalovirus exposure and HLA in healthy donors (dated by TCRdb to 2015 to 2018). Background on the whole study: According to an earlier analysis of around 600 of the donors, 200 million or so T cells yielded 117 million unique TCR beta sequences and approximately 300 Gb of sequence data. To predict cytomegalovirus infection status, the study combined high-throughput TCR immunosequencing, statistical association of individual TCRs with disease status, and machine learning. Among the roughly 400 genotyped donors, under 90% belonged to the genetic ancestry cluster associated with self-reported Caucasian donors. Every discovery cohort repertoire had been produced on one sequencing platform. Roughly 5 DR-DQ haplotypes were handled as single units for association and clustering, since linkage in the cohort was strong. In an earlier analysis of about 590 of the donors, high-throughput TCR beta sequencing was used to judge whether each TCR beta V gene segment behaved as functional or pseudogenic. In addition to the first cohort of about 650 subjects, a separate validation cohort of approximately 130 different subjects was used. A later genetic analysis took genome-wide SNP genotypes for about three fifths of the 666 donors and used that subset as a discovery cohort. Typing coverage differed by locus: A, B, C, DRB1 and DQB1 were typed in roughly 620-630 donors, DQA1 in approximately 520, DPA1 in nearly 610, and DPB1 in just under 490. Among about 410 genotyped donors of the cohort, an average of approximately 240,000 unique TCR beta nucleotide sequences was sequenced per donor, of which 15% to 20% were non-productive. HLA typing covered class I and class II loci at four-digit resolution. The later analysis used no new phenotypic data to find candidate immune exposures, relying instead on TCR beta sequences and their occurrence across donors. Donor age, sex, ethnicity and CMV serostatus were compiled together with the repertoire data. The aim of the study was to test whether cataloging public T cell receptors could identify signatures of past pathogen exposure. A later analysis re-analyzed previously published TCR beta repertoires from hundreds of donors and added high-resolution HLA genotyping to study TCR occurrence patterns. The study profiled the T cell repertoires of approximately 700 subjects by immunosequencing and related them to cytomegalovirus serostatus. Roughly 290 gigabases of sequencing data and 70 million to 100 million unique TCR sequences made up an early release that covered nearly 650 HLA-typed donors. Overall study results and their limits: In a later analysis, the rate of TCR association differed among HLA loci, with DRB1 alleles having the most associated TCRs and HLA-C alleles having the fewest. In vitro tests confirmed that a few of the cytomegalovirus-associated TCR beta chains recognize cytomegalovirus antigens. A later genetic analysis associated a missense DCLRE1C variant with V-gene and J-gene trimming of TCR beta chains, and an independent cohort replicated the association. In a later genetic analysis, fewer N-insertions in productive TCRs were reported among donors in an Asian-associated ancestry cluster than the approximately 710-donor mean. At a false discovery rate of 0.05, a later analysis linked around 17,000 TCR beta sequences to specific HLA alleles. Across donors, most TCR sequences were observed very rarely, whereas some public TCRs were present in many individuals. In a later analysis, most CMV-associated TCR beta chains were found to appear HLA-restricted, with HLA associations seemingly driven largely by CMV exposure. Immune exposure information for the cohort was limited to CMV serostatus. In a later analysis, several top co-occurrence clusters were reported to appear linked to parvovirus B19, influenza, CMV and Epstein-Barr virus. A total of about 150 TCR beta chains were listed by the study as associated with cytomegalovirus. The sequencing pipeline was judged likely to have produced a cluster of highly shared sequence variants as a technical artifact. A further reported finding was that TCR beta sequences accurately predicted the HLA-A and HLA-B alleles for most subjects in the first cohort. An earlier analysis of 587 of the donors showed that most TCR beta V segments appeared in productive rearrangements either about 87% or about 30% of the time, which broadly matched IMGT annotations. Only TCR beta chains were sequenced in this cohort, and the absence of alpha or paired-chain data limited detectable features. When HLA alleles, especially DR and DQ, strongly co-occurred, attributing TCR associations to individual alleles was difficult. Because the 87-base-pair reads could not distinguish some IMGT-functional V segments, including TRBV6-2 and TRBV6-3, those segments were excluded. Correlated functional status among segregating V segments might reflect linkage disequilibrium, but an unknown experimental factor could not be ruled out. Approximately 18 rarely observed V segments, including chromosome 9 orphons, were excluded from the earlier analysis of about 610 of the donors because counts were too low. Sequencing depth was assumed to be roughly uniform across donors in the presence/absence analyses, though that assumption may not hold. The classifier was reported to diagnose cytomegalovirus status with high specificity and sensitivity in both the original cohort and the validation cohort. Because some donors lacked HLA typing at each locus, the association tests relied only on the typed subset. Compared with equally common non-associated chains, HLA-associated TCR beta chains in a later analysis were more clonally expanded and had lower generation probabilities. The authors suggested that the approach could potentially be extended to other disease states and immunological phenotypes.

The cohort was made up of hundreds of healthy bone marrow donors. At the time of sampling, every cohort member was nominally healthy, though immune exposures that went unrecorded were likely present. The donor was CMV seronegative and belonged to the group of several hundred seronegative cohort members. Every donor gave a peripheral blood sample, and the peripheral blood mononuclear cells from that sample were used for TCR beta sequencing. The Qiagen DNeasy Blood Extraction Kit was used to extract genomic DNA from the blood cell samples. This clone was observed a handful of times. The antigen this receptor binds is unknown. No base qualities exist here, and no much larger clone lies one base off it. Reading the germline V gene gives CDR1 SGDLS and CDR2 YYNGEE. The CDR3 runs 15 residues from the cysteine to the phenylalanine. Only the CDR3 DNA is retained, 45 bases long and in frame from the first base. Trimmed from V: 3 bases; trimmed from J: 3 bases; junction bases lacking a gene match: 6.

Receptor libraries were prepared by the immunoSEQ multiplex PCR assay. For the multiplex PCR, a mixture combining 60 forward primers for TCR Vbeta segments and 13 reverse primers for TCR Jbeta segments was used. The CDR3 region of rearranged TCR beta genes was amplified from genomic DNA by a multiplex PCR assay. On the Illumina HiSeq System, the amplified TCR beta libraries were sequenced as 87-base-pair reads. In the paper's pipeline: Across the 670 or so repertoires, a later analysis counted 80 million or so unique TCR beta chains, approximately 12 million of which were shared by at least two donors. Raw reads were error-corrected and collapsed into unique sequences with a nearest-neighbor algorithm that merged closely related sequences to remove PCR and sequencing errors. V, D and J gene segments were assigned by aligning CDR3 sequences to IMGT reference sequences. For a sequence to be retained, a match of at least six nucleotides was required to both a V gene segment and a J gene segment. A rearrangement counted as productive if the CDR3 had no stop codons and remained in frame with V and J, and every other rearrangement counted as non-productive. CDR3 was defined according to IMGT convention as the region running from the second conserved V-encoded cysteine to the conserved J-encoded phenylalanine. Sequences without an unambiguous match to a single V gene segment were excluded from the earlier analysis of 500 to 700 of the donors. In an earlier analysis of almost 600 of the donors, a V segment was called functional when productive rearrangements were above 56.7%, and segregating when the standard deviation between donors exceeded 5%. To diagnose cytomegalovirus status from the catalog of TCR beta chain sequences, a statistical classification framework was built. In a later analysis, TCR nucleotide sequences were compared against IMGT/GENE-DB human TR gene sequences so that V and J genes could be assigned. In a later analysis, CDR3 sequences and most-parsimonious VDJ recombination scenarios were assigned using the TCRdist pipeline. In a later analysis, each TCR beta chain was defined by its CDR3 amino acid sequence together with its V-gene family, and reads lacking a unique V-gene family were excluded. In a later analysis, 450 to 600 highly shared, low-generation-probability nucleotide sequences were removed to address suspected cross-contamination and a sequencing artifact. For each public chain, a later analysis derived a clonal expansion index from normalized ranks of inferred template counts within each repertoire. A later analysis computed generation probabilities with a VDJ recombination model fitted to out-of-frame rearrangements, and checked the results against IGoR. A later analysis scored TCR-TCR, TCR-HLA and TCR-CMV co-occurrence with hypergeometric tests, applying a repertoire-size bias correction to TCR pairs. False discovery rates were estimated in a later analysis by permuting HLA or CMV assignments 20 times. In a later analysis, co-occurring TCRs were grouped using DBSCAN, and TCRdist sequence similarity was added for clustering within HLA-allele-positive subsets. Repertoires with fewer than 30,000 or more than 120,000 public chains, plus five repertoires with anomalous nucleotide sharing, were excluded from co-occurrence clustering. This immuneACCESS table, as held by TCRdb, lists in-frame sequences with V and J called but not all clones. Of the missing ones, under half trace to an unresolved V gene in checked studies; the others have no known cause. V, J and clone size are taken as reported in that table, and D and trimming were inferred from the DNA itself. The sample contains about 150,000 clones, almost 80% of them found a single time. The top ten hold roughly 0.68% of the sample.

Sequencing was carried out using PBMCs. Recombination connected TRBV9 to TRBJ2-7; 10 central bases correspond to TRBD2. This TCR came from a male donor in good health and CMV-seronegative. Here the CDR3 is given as CASSAGSSGSYEQYF. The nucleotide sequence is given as TGTGCCAGCAGCGCCGGGTCTAGCGGGAGCTACGAGCAGTACTTC. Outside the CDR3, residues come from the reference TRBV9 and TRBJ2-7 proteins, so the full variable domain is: DSGVTQTPKHLITATGQRVTLRCSPRSGDLSVYWYQQSLDQGLQFLIQYYNGEERAKGNILERFSAQQFPDLHSELNLSSLELGDSALYFCASSAGSSGSYEQYFGPGTRLTVT.